The T cell receptor beta chain under discussion was sequenced for a study of shared clonotypes between healthy human individuals. Regarding the study as a whole: Naive CD4 clonotypes were shared across a few donors at 5% to 6%. In contrast to clonotypes shared by all four donors, non-shared clonotypes had lower generation probabilities.

With respect to this clone: Its specificity is unknown.

The CDR3 has 14 amino acids. From germline, CDR1 is MNHNS and CDR2 SASEGT. Unmatched junction bases numbered 7, after V lost 8 bases and J lost 5 bases. The authors combined CD45RO+ cells with CCR7-negative CD45RA+ TemRA cells as CD8 memory. The authors ran the assay at deep level. Clones were read by immunoSEQ multiplex PCR, and TCRdb kept only the in-frame ones, dropping some. The sample includes approximately 100,000 clones, approximately 65% of them seen just once. The sequencing input was memory CD8+ T cells sorted from blood. Subset in this sample: CD45RO+ cells pooled with CCR7-negative TemRA cells. The chain is built from TRBV6-1 and TRBJ1-5; TRBD1 matches 9 bases. The TCR originated in a woman aged 25 to 39 in good health. The chain's CDR3 is CASWTGEGHQPQHF. DNA for the CDR3: TGTGCCAGCTGGACAGGGGAGGGCCATCAGCCCCAGCATTTT.